A single sample is the source of the 29 T cell receptor beta chains below, sequenced in a study of T-cell reconstitution after alpha-beta-depleted transplantation in children. As it was prepared, the TCRbeta library received unique molecular identifiers. TCRdb recomputed calls from the PCR reads with MiXCR, one row per CDR3 protein. The sample contains 550,000 to 600,000 distinct CDR3 sequences, 23% of which appear only once. The sequenced sample was PBMCs, mostly from graft donor cells, obtained 360 days after TCRalphabeta/CD19-depleted stem cell transplant. The receptors shown here come from a boy younger than two who had a stem cell transplant for acute myeloid leukemia, so the T cells may come from the graft donor.

The chain is built from TRBV2 and TRBJ2-7; D is undetermined. The germline gives CDR1 SNHLY, CDR2 FYNNEI. The CDR3 spans 13 residues. V lost 6 bases, J lost 1 base, and 10 bases lay in between. The DNA of the CDR3 is TGTGCCAGCAGGGGCCGCCTTTCCTACGAGCAGTACGTC. Protein sequence: CASRGRLSYEQYV.

This clonotype was picked up a small number of times. V and J are TRBV10-3 and TRBJ2-1, with 9 bases identical to TRBD2. Germline-derived CDR1 and CDR2 are ENHRY and SYGVKD. This CDR3 comprises 14 residues. The V segment lost 2 bases and the J segment 5 bases; nucleotides outside the gene matches: 1. The CDR3 DNA reads as TGTGCCATCAGTGAGCTAGCGGGGAACAATGAGCAGTTCTTC. Protein sequence: CAISELAGNNEQFF.

This clonotype was seen ten or more times. The chain's CDR3 is CASSFPLSGQETQYF. Written as DNA, the CDR3 is TGTGCCAGCAGTTTCCCTCTTTCGGGTCAAGAGACCCAGTACTTC. V usage is TRBV12-3 or TRBV12-4 and J usage is TRBJ2-5; D is undetermined. The CDR3 totals 15 residues. V was pared by 3 bases and J by 2 bases, with 13 bases between.

The J gene is TRBJ2-4, the V gene TRBV25-1; D assignment may be TRBD1 or TRBD2 (6 bases each). Per germline, CDR1 MGHDK and CDR2 SYGVNS. The CDR3 runs 17 residues. V lost 2 bases and J lost 9, with 23 bases in between. The CDR3 loop reads CASSEREPRGAWSIQYF. DNA of the CDR3: TGTGCCAGCAGTGAACGGGAACCAAGGGGGGCTTGGAGCATTCAGTACTTC.

The V and J genes are TRBV29-1 and TRBJ2-3; 7 bases fit TRBD2. The junction had 2 bases not matched to a gene; V was cut back by 7 bases and J by 4 bases. This CDR3 is built from 11 residues. Germline V gene sequence: CDR1 SQVTM, CDR2 ANQGSEA. The chain's CDR3 is CSGGGADTQYF. Here the CDR3 DNA reads TGCAGCGGGGGGGGTGCAGATACGCAGTATTTT.

The chain has TRBV10-2 and TRBJ2-1; D is possibly TRBD1 or TRBD2 (6 bases each). Germline V gives CDR1 WSHSY, CDR2 SAAADI. Trimming took 0 bases from V and 6 from J, leaving 18 bases between them. The CDR3 runs 17 residues. CDR3 loop: CASSESPGAPISNEQFF. The CDR3 DNA reads as TGCGCCAGCAGTGAGTCTCCGGGGGCCCCTATATCCAATGAGCAGTTCTTC.

This chain uses TRBV30 with TRBJ2-7, with TRBD2 matching 11 bases. The ends lost 0 bases at V and 5 bases at J; junction bases unmatched: 3. Germline values: CDR1 GTSNPN, CDR2 SVGIG (reference sequence). The CDR3 sequence is 14 residues long. The CDR3 reads CAWSVTSGGHEQYF. CDR3 nucleotides: TGTGCCTGGAGTGTTACTAGCGGGGGACACGAGCAGTACTTC.

This clonotype was observed a few times. The chain joins TRBV29-1 to TRBJ2-1, with 13 bases fitting TRBD2. CDR1 is SQVTM and CDR2 is ANQGSEA in the germline V gene. V was pared by 6 bases and J by 16 bases, with 9 bases of the junction left unmatched. The CDR3 sequence is 12 residues long. CDR3 sequence reads: CSVPGLAGDRFF. In nucleotides, the CDR3 is TGCAGCGTCCCCGGACTAGCGGGGGACCGTTTCTTC.

This clonotype was observed once. The genes are TRBV12-3 or TRBV12-4 and TRBJ1-3; TRBD1 aligns across 9 bases. CDR3 length: 20 residues. The ends lost 6 bases at V and 1 base at J; junction bases unmatched: 19. CDR3 nucleotide sequence: TGTGCCAGCAGCCCCGGGACAGGGCTGAATTTGAGAACTTCTGGAAACACCATATATTTT. This sequence encodes CASSPGTGLNLRTSGNTIYF.

V gene TRBV20-1 combines with J gene TRBJ2-6, with 8 bases identical to TRBD1. Germline CDR1 is DFQATT and CDR2 is SNEGSKA (reference sequence). CDR3 size: 18 residues. V was pared by 6 bases and J by 0 bases, with 13 bases of the junction left unmatched. The CDR3 DNA is TGCAGTGCCTCAATACGGACAGGGAGCGGCTCTGGGGCCAACGTCCTGACTTTC. It specifies CSASIRTGSGSGANVLTF.

The chain combines TRBV5-1 with TRBJ2-6; possible D gene TRBD2, 6 bases. The germline V and J ends were trimmed by 4 bases and 0 bases, with 17 bases remaining between them. The CDR3 consists of 18 residues. Germline lookup yields CDR1 SGHRS and CDR2 YFSETQ. The CDR3 DNA follows: TGCGCCAGCAGCCGAACGCGGGAAACGATCTCTGGGGCCAACGTCCTGACTTTC. Protein sequence: CASSRTRETISGANVLTF. Full variable domain (remainder filled in from reference TRBV5-1 and TRBJ2-6): KAGVTQTPRYLIKTRGQQVTLSCSPISGHRSVSWYQQTPGQGLQFLFEYFSETQRNKGNFPGRFSGRQFSNSRSEMNVSTLELGDSALYLCASSRTRETISGANVLTFGAGSRLTVL.

Ten or more counts support this clonotype. The chain uses TRBV2 and TRBJ2-1; D is unresolved. Germline CDR1 and CDR2: SNHLY and FYNNEI. This CDR3 has 17 residues. V was cut by 4 bases and J by 5 bases, with 21 bases left in between. CDR3 DNA sequence: TGTGCCAGCAGTGTCGCGATCCCTATCCCAGAGAACAATGAGCAGTTCTTC. Its translation is CASSVAIPIPENNEQFF. Complete variable domain (other parts from reference TRBV2 and TRBJ2-1): EPEVTQTPSHQVTQMGQEVILRCVPISNHLYFYWYRQILGQKVEFLVSFYNNEISEKSEIFDDQFSVERPDGSNFTLKIRSTKLEDSAMYFCASSVAIPIPENNEQFFGPGTRLTVL.

At least ten counts were recorded for this clonotype. The chain has TRBV28 and TRBJ2-1; D is ambiguous. The CDR3 consists of 14 residues. The germline V gene encodes CDR1 MDHEN and CDR2 SYDVKM. Trimming stripped 1 base from V and 7 bases from J, with 11 bases between. In DNA, the CDR3 is TGTGCCAGCAGTTTATTTCGGCAGATTAATGAGCAGTTCTTC. Residues: CASSLFRQINEQFF.

V and J are TRBV20-1 and TRBJ2-7, with 7 nucleotides matching TRBD1. This CDR3 is 13 amino acids long. CDR1 DFQATT and CDR2 SNEGSKA come from the germline V gene (reference sequence). V was pared by 1 base and J by 3 bases, with 3 bases of the junction left unmatched. CDR3 protein: CSARARDSYEQYF. Here the CDR3 DNA reads TGCAGTGCTAGAGCCCGGGACAGCTACGAGCAGTACTTC.

This clonotype occurred a few times. The chain uses TRBV7-7 and TRBJ2-2; 9 nucleotides agree with TRBD1. The CDR3 contains 15 residues. V was pared by 4 bases and J by 7 bases, with 7 bases of the junction left unmatched. CDR1 is SSHAT and CDR2 is FNYEAQ in the germline V gene (reference sequence). In DNA, the CDR3 is TGTGCCAGCAGCTCCGGGACAGGGATTGGCGGGGAGCTGTTTTTT. Its protein product is CASSSGTGIGGELFF.

This clonotype has at least ten counts. The chain uses TRBV4-1 and TRBJ2-4; D could derive from TRBD1 or TRBD2 (5 bases each). With 1 base removed from V and 5 bases from J, the gap between germline ends came to 21 bases. The CDR3 consists of 18 residues. Germline V gene data show CDR1 as MGHRA and CDR2 as YSYEKL. This CDR3 reads CASSQVRGTATIENIQYF. The CDR3 DNA follows: TGCGCCAGCAGCCAAGTGAGGGGCACGGCTACTATTGAAAACATTCAGTACTTC.

About this clonotype itself: Given the absence of the conserved phenylalanine or tryptophan at the CDR3 end, a read error is likely. The rearrangement links TRBV7-2 to TRBJ2-3; 10 nucleotides agree with TRBD2. CDR1 and CDR2 (germline): SGHTA, FQGNSA. Germline trimming cut 4 bases from V and 5 bases from J; bases unmatched to any gene: 6. There are 15 residues in the CDR3. The CDR3 protein is CASSSTSGLGDTQYI. Here the CDR3 DNA reads TGTGCCAGCAGCTCGACTAGCGGGCTCGGAGATACGCAGTATATT.

Only a few counts were recorded for this clonotype. The chain recombines TRBV7-9 with TRBJ2-7, with TRBD1 matching 11 bases. CDR3 length: 15 residues. The trim removed 1 base at V and 2 bases at J, leaving 1 base unmatched. Germline V gene lookup returns CDR1 SEHNR and CDR2 FQNEAQ (reference sequence). The CDR3 protein is CASSLVGQGAYEQYF. CDR3 sequence (DNA): TGTGCCAGCAGCTTAGTGGGACAGGGGGCCTACGAGCAGTACTTC.

This chain uses TRBV20-1 with TRBJ1-5, with 8 bases lining up with TRBD1. Germline V CDR1 and CDR2: DFQATT, SNEGSKA (reference sequence). Trimming removed 2 bases from V and 7 bases from J; junction bases left unmatched: 10. The CDR3 contains 15 residues. CDR3 sequence: CSARIGTGRRQPQHF. The CDR3 DNA reads TGCAGTGCTAGAATAGGGACAGGCAGACGGCAGCCCCAGCATTTT.

The rearrangement uses TRBV15 and TRBJ2-2; 8 positions match TRBD2. The V gene end was trimmed by 9 bases and the J gene end by 4 bases; junction bases not matched to a gene: 4. This CDR3 spans 13 amino acids. Germline V gene sequence: CDR1 LNHNV, CDR2 YYDKDF (reference sequence). This CDR3 is CATSGGFTGELFF. CDR3 sequence (DNA): TGTGCCACAAGCGGGGGTTTCACCGGGGAGCTGTTTTTT.

This clonotype appeared a few times. V gene TRBV10-3 combines with J gene TRBJ1-1, with 7 bases fitting TRBD1. J lost 7 bases, V lost 6 bases, and 8 bases had no gene match. This CDR3 spans 13 amino acids. In germline, CDR1 is ENHRY, CDR2 SYGVKD. CDR3 sequence reads: CAIRNIGQDEAFF. DNA of the CDR3: TGTGCCATCAGGAACATCGGACAGGATGAAGCTTTCTTT.

This clonotype was observed a few times. The chain recombines TRBV7-2 with TRBJ2-7, with D possibly called TRBD1 or TRBD2 (5 bases each). The V gene lost 1 base and the J gene lost 5 bases, with 15 bases spanning the gap. Germline CDR1 and CDR2: SGHTA and FQGNSA. The CDR3 is 15 residues long. This CDR3 reads CASSLGSAGRNEQYF. The CDR3 DNA is TGTGCCAGCAGCTTAGGGTCGGCAGGGAGAAACGAGCAGTACTTC. Complete variable domain (other parts from reference TRBV7-2 and TRBJ2-7): GAGVSQSPSNKVTEKGKDVELRCDPISGHTALYWYRQSLGQGLEFLIYFQGNSAPDKSGLPSDRFSAERTGGSVSTLTIQRTQQEDSAVYLCASSLGSAGRNEQYFGPGTRLTVT.

This clonotype was seen ten or more times. The gene calls are TRBV5-4 and TRBJ2-3; D is unclear. Trimming cost V 0 bases and J 6 bases, with 8 bases left between them. Germline V gene lookup returns CDR1 SGHNT and CDR2 YYREEE (reference sequence). This CDR3 is 13 amino acids long. The CDR3 bases are TGTGCCAGCAGCTTGGACCGATCGGATACGCAGTATTTT. Amino acid sequence: CASSLDRSDTQYF.

This clonotype has ten or more counts. The rearrangement uses TRBV7-2 and TRBJ2-7; possible D gene TRBD1, 6 bases. This CDR3 has 16 amino acids. The V and J ends lost 4 bases and 3 bases respectively, with 19 bases between them. In germline, CDR1 is SGHTA, CDR2 FQGNSA. The CDR3 loop reads CASSSKGPGHSYEQYF. CDR3 sequence (DNA): TGTGCCAGCAGCTCCAAAGGCCCGGGACATAGCTACGAGCAGTACTTC.

This clonotype was seen more than once but under ten times. This sequence joins TRBV7-9 and TRBJ2-7; TRBD1 is a possible D gene (6 bases). The V gene's germline CDR1 is SEHNR and CDR2 FQNEAQ (reference sequence). The CDR3 consists of 14 residues. Between the trimmed V and J ends, which lost 5 bases and 4 bases, there was a span of 15 bases. CDR3 sequence reads: CASSRSGHPYEQYV. CDR3 nucleotide sequence: TGTGCCAGCAGCCGCTCGGGACACCCATACGAGCAGTACGTC.

Ten or more counts support this clonotype. V is TRBV12-3 or TRBV12-4 and J is TRBJ1-6; no reliable D call. The CDR3 spans 12 residues. This CDR3 reads CAILSWNSPLHF. DNA of the CDR3: TGTGCTATCCTAAGCTGGAATTCACCCCTCCACTTT.

Ten or more counts support this clonotype. The chain couples TRBV7-9 to TRBJ2-1; D unclear. This CDR3 region has 14 residues. CDR1 is SEHNR and CDR2 is FQNEAQ in the germline V gene (reference sequence). V was pared by 5 bases and J by 9 bases, with 17 bases between. CDR3 loop: CASSVSSPVGEQFF. The CDR3 nucleotides are TGTGCCAGCAGCGTTAGTAGTCCGGTTGGTGAGCAGTTCTTC.

This clonotype was recorded many times. J is TRBJ2-7 and V is TRBV15; TRBD1 aligns across 8 bases. CDR1 LNHNV and CDR2 YYDKDF come from the germline V gene (reference sequence). The CDR3 is 14 residues long. The trim removed 5 bases at V and 5 bases at J, leaving 8 bases unmatched. CDR3 sequence reads: CATSDRGWQDEQYV. The CDR3 nucleotides read TGTGCCACCAGCGACAGGGGTTGGCAGGACGAGCAGTACGTC.

There are many counts of this clonotype. The chain combines TRBV12-3 or TRBV12-4 with TRBJ2-2, with 8 positions matching TRBD2. CDR3 length: 16 amino acids. Trimming at V came to 6 bases and at J to 2 bases, leaving 8 bases not matched to a gene. CDR3 sequence reads: CASRALSGVNTGELFF. DNA for the CDR3: TGTGCCAGCAGAGCCCTTAGCGGGGTAAACACCGGGGAGCTGTTTTTT.